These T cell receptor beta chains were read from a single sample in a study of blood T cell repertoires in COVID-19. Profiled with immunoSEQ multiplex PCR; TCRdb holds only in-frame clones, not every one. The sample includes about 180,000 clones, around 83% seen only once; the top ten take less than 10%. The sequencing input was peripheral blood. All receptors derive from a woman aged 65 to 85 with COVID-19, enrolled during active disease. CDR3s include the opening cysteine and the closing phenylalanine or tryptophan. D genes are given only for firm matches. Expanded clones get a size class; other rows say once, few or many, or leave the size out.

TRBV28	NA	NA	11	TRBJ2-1	CASRTYNEQFF	TGTGCCAGCAGGACTTACAATGAGCAGTTCTTC
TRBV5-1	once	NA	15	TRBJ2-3	CASSLNLPRTDTQYF	TGCGCCAGCAGCTTGAATCTACCTCGCACAGATACGCAGTATTTT
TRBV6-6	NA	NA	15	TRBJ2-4	CASGLAEGGVNIQYF	TGTGCCAGCGGGCTAGCGGAGGGGGGCGTAAACATTCAGTACTTC
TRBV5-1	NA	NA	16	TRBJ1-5	CASSLEGASSNQPQHF	TGCGCCAGCAGCTTGGAAGGGGCCAGTAGCAATCAGCCCCAGCATTTT
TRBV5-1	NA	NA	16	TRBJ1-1	CASSLSEAGRSTEAFF	TGCGCCAGCAGCTTGAGCGAAGCAGGGAGGTCCACTGAAGCTTTCTTT
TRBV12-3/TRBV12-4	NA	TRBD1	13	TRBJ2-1	CASSHRGANEQFF	TGTGCCAGCAGCCACAGGGGGGCAAATGAGCAGTTCTTC
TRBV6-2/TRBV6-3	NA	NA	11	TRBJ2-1	CASSYLNFLFF	TGTGCCAGCAGTTACCTAAATTTCCTGTTCTTC
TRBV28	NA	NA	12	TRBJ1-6	CASRVPRGPLHF	TGTGCCAGCAGGGTCCCAAGGGGACCCCTCCACTTT
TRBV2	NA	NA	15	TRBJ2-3	CASDRGRPKTDTQYF	TGTGCCAGCGACAGAGGGAGGCCTAAAACAGATACGCAGTATTTT
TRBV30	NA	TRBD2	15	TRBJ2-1	CAWFTGTTFGGEQFF	TGTGCCTGGTTTACCGGGACTACGTTTGGAGGTGAGCAGTTCTTC
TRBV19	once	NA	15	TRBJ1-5	CASKEFSQGNQPQHF	TGTGCCAGTAAGGAATTTAGTCAGGGCAATCAGCCCCAGCATTTT
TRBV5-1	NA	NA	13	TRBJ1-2	CASSPQGDYGYTF	TGCGCCAGCAGCCCACAGGGCGACTATGGCTACACCTTC
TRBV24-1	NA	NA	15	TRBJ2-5	CATSDPGGSPGTQYF	TGTGCCACCAGTGACCCTGGAGGGTCTCCAGGGACCCAGTACTTC
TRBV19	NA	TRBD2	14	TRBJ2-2	CASGLAVNTGELFF	TGTGCCAGTGGACTAGCGGTGAACACCGGGGAGCTGTTTTTT
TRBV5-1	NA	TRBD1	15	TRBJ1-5	CASSLEGASNQPQHF	TGCGCCAGCAGCTTGGAGGGGGCTAGCAATCAGCCCCAGCATTTT
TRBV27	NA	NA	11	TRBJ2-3	CASSSRDTQYF	TGTGCCAGCAGTTCTCGAGATACGCAGTATTTT
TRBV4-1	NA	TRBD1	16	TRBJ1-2	CASSQSRDRGLYGYTF	TGCGCCAGCAGCCAGAGCCGGGACAGGGGTTTATATGGCTACACCTTC
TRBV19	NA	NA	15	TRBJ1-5	CASSLGGGRDQPQHF	TGTGCCAGTAGCCTGGGCGGCGGGCGAGATCAGCCCCAGCATTTT
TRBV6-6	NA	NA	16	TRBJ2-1	CASSRLAPKIGDEQFF	TGTGCCAGCAGCCGCCTCGCGCCAAAGATAGGGGATGAGCAGTTCTTC
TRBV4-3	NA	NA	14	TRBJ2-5	CASSQERGLGTQYF	TGCGCCAGCAGCCAAGAGCGGGGTTTGGGGACCCAGTACTTC
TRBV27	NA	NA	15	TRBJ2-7	CASSEDTNPNREQYF	TGTGCCAGCAGTGAGGACACCAACCCAAACAGGGAGCAGTACTTC
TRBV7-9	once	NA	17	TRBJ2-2	CASSPRLSRRVFGELFF	TGTGCCAGCAGCCCCCGGCTAAGTAGGAGGGTCTTCGGGGAGCTGTTTTTT
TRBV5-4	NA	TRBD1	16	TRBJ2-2	CASSAKQGSHTGELFF	TGTGCCAGCAGCGCTAAACAGGGGTCTCACACCGGGGAGCTGTTTTTT
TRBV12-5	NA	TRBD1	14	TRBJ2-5	CASGAGGRGETQYF	TGTGCTAGTGGCGCAGGGGGCCGGGGAGAGACCCAGTACTTC
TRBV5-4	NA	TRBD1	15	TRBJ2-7	CASSLRQGSAYEQYF	TGTGCCAGCAGCTTAAGACAGGGGTCTGCCTACGAGCAGTACTTC
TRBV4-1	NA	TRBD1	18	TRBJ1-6	CASSLGAGQGIYNSPLHF	TGCGCCAGCAGCCTCGGAGCTGGACAGGGAATCTATAATTCACCCCTCCACTTT
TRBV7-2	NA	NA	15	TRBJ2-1	CASSLAGAGVNEQFF	TGTGCCAGCAGCTTAGCGGGCGCAGGGGTAAATGAGCAGTTCTTC
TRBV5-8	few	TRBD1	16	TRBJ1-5	CASSLTYGTGRQPQHF	TGTGCCAGCAGCTTAACTTATGGGACAGGGAGGCAGCCCCAGCATTTT
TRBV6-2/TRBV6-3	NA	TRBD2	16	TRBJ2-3	CASSRRGGLAGDTQYF	TGTGCCAGCAGCCGGAGGGGTGGCCTAGCGGGAGATACGCAGTATTTT
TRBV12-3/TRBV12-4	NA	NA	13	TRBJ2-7	CASSFQRSYEQYF	TGTGCCAGCAGTTTTCAACGGTCCTACGAGCAGTACTTC
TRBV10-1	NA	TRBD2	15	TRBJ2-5	CASSESRAGVNVQYF	TGCGCCAGCAGTGAGTCGAGAGCGGGGGTCAATGTCCAGTACTTC
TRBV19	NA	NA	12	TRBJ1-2	CASSIPGYGYTF	TGTGCCAGTAGTATCCCAGGGTATGGCTACACCTTC
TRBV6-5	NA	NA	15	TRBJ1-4	CASSRGGGSNEKLFF	TGTGCCAGCAGCCGAGGTGGAGGGTCTAATGAAAAACTGTTTTTT
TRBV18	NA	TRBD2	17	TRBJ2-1	CASSPRTGTSGNNEQFF	TGTGCCAGCTCACCAAGAACAGGGACTAGCGGTAACAATGAGCAGTTCTTC
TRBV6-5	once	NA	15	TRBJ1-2	CASSTPGTNSHGYTF	TGTGCCAGCAGTACGCCCGGGACAAATTCCCATGGCTACACCTTC
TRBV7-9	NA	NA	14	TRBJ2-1	CASSSGLPPWEQFF	TGTGCCAGCAGCTCCGGACTCCCTCCCTGGGAGCAGTTCTTC
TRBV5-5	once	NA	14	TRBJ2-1	CASAPEGGKNEQFF	TGTGCCAGCGCGCCAGAGGGCGGGAAAAATGAGCAGTTCTTC
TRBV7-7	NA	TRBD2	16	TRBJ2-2	CASSPQAGVFTGELFF	TGTGCCAGCAGCCCCCAAGCGGGAGTGTTCACCGGGGAGCTGTTTTTT
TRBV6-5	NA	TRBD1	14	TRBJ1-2	CASSLRDRLNGYTF	TGTGCCAGCAGTCTCCGGGACAGGCTAAATGGCTACACCTTC
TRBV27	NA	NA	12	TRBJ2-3	CASIGDTDTQYF	TGTGCCAGCATAGGAGACACAGATACGCAGTATTTT
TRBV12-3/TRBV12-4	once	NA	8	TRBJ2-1	CASKGKFF	TGTGCCAGCAAGGGGAAGTTCTTC
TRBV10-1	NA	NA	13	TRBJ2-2	CASGFTRSGELFF	TGCGCCAGCGGATTCACTAGATCGGGGGAGCTGTTTTTT
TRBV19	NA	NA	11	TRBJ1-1	CASSIVSEAFF	TGTGCCAGTAGTATTGTCTCTGAAGCTTTCTTT
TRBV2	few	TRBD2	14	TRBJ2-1	CASSGLAGASEQFF	TGTGCCAGCTCGGGACTAGCGGGAGCGAGTGAGCAGTTCTTC
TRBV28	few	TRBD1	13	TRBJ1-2	CAIHRGSNYGYTF	TGTGCCATCCACAGGGGATCTAACTATGGCTACACCTTC
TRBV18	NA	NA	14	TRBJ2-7	CASSPPSNRYEQYF	TGTGCCAGCTCACCACCGAGTAACCGCTACGAGCAGTACTTC
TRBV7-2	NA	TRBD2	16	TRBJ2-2	CASSLAAGMGTGELFF	TGTGCCAGCAGCTTAGCAGCGGGAATGGGAACCGGGGAGCTGTTTTTT
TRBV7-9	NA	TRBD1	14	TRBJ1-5	CATSKDRPDQPQHF	TGTGCCACCTCTAAGGACAGGCCTGATCAGCCCCAGCATTTT